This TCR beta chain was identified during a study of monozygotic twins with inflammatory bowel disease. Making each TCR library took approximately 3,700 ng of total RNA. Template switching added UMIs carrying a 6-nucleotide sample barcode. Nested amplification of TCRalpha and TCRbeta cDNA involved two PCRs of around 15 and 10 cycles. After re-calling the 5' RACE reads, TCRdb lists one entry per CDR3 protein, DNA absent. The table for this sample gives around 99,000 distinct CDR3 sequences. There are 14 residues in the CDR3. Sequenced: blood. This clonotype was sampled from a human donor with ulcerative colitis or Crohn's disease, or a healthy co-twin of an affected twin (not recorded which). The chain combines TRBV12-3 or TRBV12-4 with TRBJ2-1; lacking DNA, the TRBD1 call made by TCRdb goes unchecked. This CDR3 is CASSLGPEQGEQFF.